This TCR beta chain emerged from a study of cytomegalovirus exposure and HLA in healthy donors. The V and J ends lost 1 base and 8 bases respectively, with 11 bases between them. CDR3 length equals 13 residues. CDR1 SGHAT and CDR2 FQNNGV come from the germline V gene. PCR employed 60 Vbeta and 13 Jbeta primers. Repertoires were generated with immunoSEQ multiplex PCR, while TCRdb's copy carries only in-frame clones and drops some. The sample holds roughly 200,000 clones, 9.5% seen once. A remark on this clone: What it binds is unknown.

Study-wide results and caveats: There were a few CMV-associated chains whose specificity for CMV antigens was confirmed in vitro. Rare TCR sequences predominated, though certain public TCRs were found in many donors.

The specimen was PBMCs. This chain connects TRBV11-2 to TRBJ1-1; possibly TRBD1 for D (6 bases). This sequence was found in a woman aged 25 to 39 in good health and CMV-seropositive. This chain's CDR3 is CASSLGGGPEAFF. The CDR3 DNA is TGTGCCAGCAGCTTAGGAGGGGGACCAGAAGCTTTCTTT.